Each of the 18 T cell receptor beta chains below was sequenced from the same sample in a study of tumor-infiltrating lymphocytes in primary liver carcinoma. TCR beta cDNA came from roughly 0.45 ug total RNA, primed with a constant-region primer. Three nested multiplex PCR rounds, a slightly modified ARM-PCR, produced the libraries for TCR beta. TRBV1-TRBV30 forward and Cbeta reverse primers drove the first two approximately 11-cycle rounds. TCRdb processed the multiplex PCR reads anew with MiXCR; each CDR3 protein has one entry. Here the sample spans 180,000 or so distinct CDR3 sequences, 50% to 75% being singletons. Unsorted whole blood yielded blood RNA, and germline DNA was extracted as well. Sequenced: peripheral blood. The receptors originated from a man aged 35-49 years with primary liver carcinoma and hepatitis B virus infection.

J is TRBJ1-1 and V is TRBV28; 7 nucleotides agree with TRBD1. This CDR3 contains 14 residues. Germline V gene lookup returns CDR1 MDHEN and CDR2 SYDVKM. V lost 6 bases, J lost 1 base, and 5 bases stayed unmatched. The CDR3 bases are TGTGCCAGCAGATCCGGGACAGAGAACACTGAAGCTTTCTTT. It codes for CASRSGTENTEAFF.

V is TRBV28 and J is TRBJ2-7; 9 bases map to TRBD2. Trimming cost V 2 bases and J 6 bases; bases outside gene matches: 5. Germline V CDR1 and CDR2: MDHEN, SYDVKM. This CDR3 is 14 amino acids long. The CDR3, as DNA: TGTGCCAGCAGTTTAGCGGGAGGGCCCTCCGAGCAGTACTTC. It codes for CASSLAGGPSEQYF.

This sequence joins TRBV4-1 and TRBJ2-5, with TRBD1 matching over 7 bases. Losses at the gene ends were 1 base for V and 1 base for J; bases not matched to a gene: 6. CDR3 size: 16 residues. Per the germline V gene, CDR1 is MGHRA and CDR2 is YSYEKL. Written as DNA, the CDR3 is TGCGCCAGCAGCCAAGCGGGACAGCGATTCCAAGAGACCCAGTACTTC. Its translation is CASSQAGQRFQETQYF.

The chain uses TRBV4-2 and TRBJ2-2, with 7 bases that match TRBD1. From germline, CDR1 is LGHNA and CDR2 YNFKEQ. This CDR3 is built from 14 residues. V was clipped by 4 bases and J by 7 bases; unmatched bases: 6. The chain's CDR3 is CASSPTGAGGELFF. The CDR3 DNA follows: TGTGCCAGCAGCCCCACAGGGGCCGGCGGGGAGCTGTTTTTT.

As to this clonotype: The CDR3 end shows no conserved phenylalanine or tryptophan, and so a read error is likely. The chain employs TRBV6-5 and TRBJ2-5; D ambiguous. Deletions cut 2 bases from V and 5 bases from J, with 3 bases between. CDR1 MNHEY and CDR2 SVGAGI come from the germline V gene. This CDR3 contains 11 residues. CDR3 region: CASSYGETQYY. CDR3 sequence (DNA): TGTGCCAGCAGTTACGGGGAGACCCAGTACTAC.

The V call is TRBV30, the J call TRBJ1-2; D is possibly TRBD1 (5 bases). V lost 0 bases to trimming and J lost 8 bases, with 7 bases between them. Per germline, CDR1 GTSNPN and CDR2 SVGIG (reference sequence). This CDR3 is 11 amino acids long. CDR3 sequence: CAWSVGGGYTF. The CDR3 region has the DNA TGTGCCTGGAGTGTCGGGGGGGGCTACACCTTC.

Comments on this clonotype: This may be a read error: a much more frequent sequence differs by one nucleotide. The gene calls are TRBV11-2 and TRBJ2-7, with D possibly being TRBD2 (5 bases). Per the germline V gene, CDR1 is SGHAT and CDR2 is FQNNGV. The CDR3 consists of 12 residues. The CDR3 region has the DNA TGTGCCATCAGCTCGGGGTACTACGAGCAGTACTTC. It encodes CAISSGYYEQYF.

This clonotype was seen just once. A read error may account for a junction end that differs from germline. CDR3 in amino acids: CASSSGGVYNEQFF. CDR3 DNA sequence: TGCGCCAGCAGTTCTGGCGGGGTATACAATGAGCAGTTCTTC. This chain joins TRBV11-2 and TRBJ2-1, with D perhaps matching TRBD2 (6 bases). CDR1 is SGHAT, CDR2 FQNNGV, per germline. The CDR3 contains 14 residues.

This chain uses TRBV11-1 with TRBJ2-1; D is ambiguous. The CDR3 is 15 residues long. Trimming took off 5 bases at V and 3 bases at J, with 14 bases between the two ends. Per germline, CDR1 SGHAT and CDR2 FQDESV (reference sequence). The chain's CDR3 is CASSVGLTDYNEQFF. The CDR3 nucleotides read TGTGCCAGCAGCGTAGGTCTAACGGACTACAATGAGCAGTTCTTC.

On this clonotype itself: At one of its ends the junction is not consistent with the germline gene, which may arise from a read error. The chain combines TRBV29-1 with TRBJ2-6; TRBD1 is a possible D gene (5 bases). Germline V CDR1 and CDR2: SQVTM, ANQGSEA. The CDR3 contains 14 residues. CDR3: CSVWLAAGANILTF. CDR3 bases: TGCAGCGTTTGGTTAGCTGCTGGGGCCAACATCCTGACTTTC.

This chain joins TRBV4-1 and TRBJ2-1; 10 bases are a match to TRBD2. The germline gives CDR1 MGHRA, CDR2 YSYEKL. The CDR3 extends over 16 amino acids. Trimming removed 6 bases from V and 3 bases from J; junction bases left unmatched: 8. CDR3 in amino acids: CASRRTSGTIYNEQFF. For the CDR3, the DNA is TGCGCCAGCAGGAGGACTAGCGGAACCATCTACAATGAGCAGTTCTTC.

On this clonotype: At one boundary the junction diverges from the germline segment, which might be a read error. V usage is TRBV10-3 and J usage is TRBJ2-7; D is perhaps TRBD1 (5 bases). The CDR3 consists of 16 residues. Germline assignment: CDR1 ENHRY and CDR2 SYGVKD. The CDR3 DNA is TGTGCCATCAGTGAGTTTGGGGCATGGGCGTCCTACGAGCAATACTTC. Protein sequence: CAISEFGAWASYEQYF.

As to this clonotype: The junction departs from the called germline gene at one end, perhaps through a read error. The chain joins TRBV6-1 to TRBJ2-5; weak D call: TRBD2 (7 bases). The CDR3 contains 15 residues. Germline CDR1 reads MNHNS; CDR2 reads SASEGT. CDR3 nucleotides: TGTGCCAGCGGTGAAATAGGGGGGGCGCAAGAGACCCAGTACTTC. This translates into CASGEIGGAQETQYF.

This chain connects TRBV5-5 to TRBJ2-1, with 11 bases that match TRBD2. V was pared by 2 bases and J by 9 bases, with 13 bases of the junction left unmatched. The CDR3 spans 17 residues. The germline CDR1 and CDR2 sequences are SGHKS and YYEKEE (reference sequence). The DNA for the CDR3 is TGTGCCAGCAGCTTAGGGCCGGAGACTAGCGGGGCGAGTGAGCAGTTCTTC. This encodes CASSLGPETSGASEQFF.

The rearrangement links TRBV12-3 or TRBV12-4 to TRBJ1-5; no firm D call. Trimming shortened V by 5 bases and J by 5 bases, and 7 bases separated the two germline ends. CDR3 length: 12 residues. The CDR3 DNA reads TGTGCCAGCAGTACGATAGATCAGCCCCAGCATTTT. Translated, it gives CASSTIDQPQHF.

This clonotype was picked up one time. This may come from a read error, since a much larger clone is one base off. The gene calls are TRBV29-1 and TRBJ2-1; the match to TRBD1 covers 7 bases. Germline V gene lookup returns CDR1 SQVTM and CDR2 ANQGSEA. Unmatched junction bases numbered 8, after V lost 4 bases and J lost 2 bases. The CDR3 length is 15 residues. The CDR3 here is CSVVTGRRTYNEQFF. Written as DNA, the CDR3 is TGCAGCGTTGTGACAGGGAGAAGGACCTACAATGAGCAGTTCTTC.

The chain carries TRBV5-1 and TRBJ2-1; D gene uncertain. V lost 1 base to trimming and J lost 8 bases, with 7 bases between them. The germline CDR1 and CDR2 sequences are SGHRS and YFSETQ. This CDR3 region has 12 residues. This CDR3 is CASSLSGHEQFF. In DNA, the CDR3 is TGCGCCAGCAGCTTGTCGGGTCATGAGCAGTTCTTC.

This chain joins TRBV29-1 and TRBJ2-3; 10 nucleotides align to TRBD2. Germline V gene lookup returns CDR1 SQVTM and CDR2 ANQGSEA. The CDR3 length is 12 residues. V gave up 4 bases and J gave up 10 bases; unmatched junction bases: 5. The CDR3 DNA reads as TGCAGCGTTGGGTCCCTAGCGGGAGCGCAGTATTTT. This translates into CSVGSLAGAQYF.